A selection of T cell receptor beta chains follows, all from one sample in a study of neurological immune-mediated disorders. MiXCR was run by TCRdb on the 5' RACE reads, yielding one entry per CDR3 protein. Of more than 75,000 distinct CDR3 sequences detected, approximately 5% appear once; the ten largest clones hold 2% to 2.5%. The specimen was PBMCs. The receptors were sampled from a young woman with multiple sclerosis. CDR3s include the opening cysteine and the closing phenylalanine or tryptophan. Fields, in order: clone size, CDR3 length, J gene, D gene, V gene, CDR3 protein, CDR3 DNA. D genes are given only for firm matches. Some rows mark clone size as missing; the rest say once, few, many or name a class of expanded clone.

clone_size: many
cdr3_length: 15
j_call: TRBJ2-7
d_call: TRBD2
v_call: TRBV12-3/TRBV12-4
cdr3_aa: CASSRGLADSYEQYF
cdr3_nt: TGTGCCAGCAGTCGGGGACTAGCGGACTCCTACGAGCAGTACTTC

clone_size: many
cdr3_length: 14
j_call: TRBJ2-2
d_call: NA
v_call: TRBV18
cdr3_aa: CASSPRSRTGELFF
cdr3_nt: TGTGCCAGCTCACCGCGTTCGCGCACCGGGGAGCTGTTTTTT

clone_size: many
cdr3_length: 14
j_call: TRBJ2-5
d_call: NA
v_call: TRBV5-1
cdr3_aa: CASSLGVVLQTQYF
cdr3_nt: TGCGCCAGCAGTTTGGGGGTCGTTCTACAGACCCAGTACTTC

clone_size: many
cdr3_length: 17
j_call: TRBJ2-2
d_call: NA
v_call: TRBV5-1
cdr3_aa: CASSPTPSHRNTGELFF
cdr3_nt: TGCGCCAGCAGCCCCACCCCGTCACACAGGAACACCGGGGAGCTGTTTTTT

clone_size: many
cdr3_length: 14
j_call: TRBJ1-1
d_call: NA
v_call: TRBV20-1
cdr3_aa: CSARDLAGNTEAFF
cdr3_nt: TGCAGTGCTAGAGATTTAGCGGGAAACACTGAAGCTTTCTTT

clone_size: NA
cdr3_length: 13
j_call: TRBJ2-7
d_call: NA
v_call: TRBV5-1
cdr3_aa: CASSPPYSYEQYF
cdr3_nt: TGCGCCAGCAGCCCACCATATTCCTACGAGCAGTACTTC

clone_size: NA
cdr3_length: 12
j_call: TRBJ2-5
d_call: NA
v_call: TRBV20-1
cdr3_aa: CSTWPEGETQYF
cdr3_nt: TGCAGTACATGGCCGGAGGGAGAGACCCAGTACTTC

clone_size: NA
cdr3_length: 14
j_call: TRBJ1-2
d_call: TRBD1
v_call: TRBV12-3/TRBV12-4
cdr3_aa: CASSPPDRDYGYTF
cdr3_nt: TGTGCCAGCAGCCCACCAGACAGGGACTATGGCTACACCTTC

clone_size: NA
cdr3_length: 16
j_call: TRBJ2-1
d_call: TRBD2
v_call: TRBV27
cdr3_aa: CASTPYSGSTYNEQFF
cdr3_nt: TGTGCCAGCACCCCATATAGCGGGAGTACCTACAATGAGCAGTTCTTC

clone_size: many
cdr3_length: 17
j_call: TRBJ2-3
d_call: TRBD1
v_call: TRBV27
cdr3_aa: CASSPTTGSAATDTQYF
cdr3_nt: TGTGCCAGCAGCCCGACGACAGGGTCGGCGGCTACAGATACGCAGTATTTT

clone_size: NA
cdr3_length: 15
j_call: TRBJ2-1
d_call: NA
v_call: TRBV28
cdr3_aa: CASSKPSPSYNEQFF
cdr3_nt: TGTGCCAGCAGTAAACCCAGCCCTTCCTACAATGAGCAGTTCTTC

clone_size: many
cdr3_length: 13
j_call: TRBJ2-7
d_call: NA
v_call: TRBV12-3/TRBV12-4
cdr3_aa: CASSLTGSGEQYF
cdr3_nt: TGTGCCAGCAGTTTAACAGGTTCCGGCGAGCAGTACTTC

clone_size: many
cdr3_length: 17
j_call: TRBJ2-7
d_call: NA
v_call: TRBV5-5
cdr3_aa: CASRVGQAGTYPYEQYF
cdr3_nt: TGTGCCAGCAGGGTCGGACAGGCGGGGACTTATCCCTACGAGCAGTACTTC

clone_size: many
cdr3_length: 15
j_call: TRBJ2-1
d_call: NA
v_call: TRBV15
cdr3_aa: CATSRPGSGYVEQFF
cdr3_nt: TGTGCCACCAGCAGACCGGGATCAGGGTATGTTGAGCAGTTCTTC

clone_size: many
cdr3_length: 15
j_call: TRBJ2-3
d_call: NA
v_call: TRBV7-2
cdr3_aa: CASSLAVPSTDTQYF
cdr3_nt: TGTGCCAGCAGCTTAGCCGTGCCTAGCACAGATACGCAGTATTTT

clone_size: many
cdr3_length: 15
j_call: TRBJ2-5
d_call: TRBD2
v_call: TRBV20-1
cdr3_aa: CSATLAGAGGETQYF
cdr3_nt: TGCAGTGCCACTCTAGCGGGGGCCGGCGGCGAGACCCAGTACTTC

clone_size: many
cdr3_length: 14
j_call: TRBJ1-5
d_call: NA
v_call: TRBV20-1
cdr3_aa: CSATATYSNQPQHF
cdr3_nt: TGCAGTGCCACGGCTACTTATAGCAATCAGCCCCAGCATTTT

clone_size: few
cdr3_length: 15
j_call: TRBJ1-5
d_call: NA
v_call: TRBV30
cdr3_aa: CAWRSTGVNNQPQHF
cdr3_nt: TGTGCCTGGAGGTCGACAGGAGTGAACAATCAGCCCCAGCATTTT

clone_size: many
cdr3_length: 17
j_call: TRBJ2-3
d_call: TRBD1
v_call: TRBV7-2
cdr3_aa: CASSLALGTGSTDTQYF
cdr3_nt: TGTGCCAGCAGCTTAGCCCTCGGGACAGGGAGCACAGATACGCAGTATTTT

clone_size: few
cdr3_length: 14
j_call: TRBJ2-1
d_call: NA
v_call: TRBV7-2
cdr3_aa: CASSLGHPSNEQFF
cdr3_nt: TGTGCCAGTAGCTTGGGGCACCCGTCCAATGAGCAGTTCTTC

clone_size: many
cdr3_length: 22
j_call: TRBJ2-1
d_call: TRBD2
v_call: TRBV12-3/TRBV12-4
cdr3_aa: CASSLVLRVGTSGRMGVNEQFF
cdr3_nt: TGTGCCAGCAGTTTAGTGCTTCGTGTGGGGACTAGCGGGAGAATGGGGGTCAATGAGCAGTTCTTC

clone_size: NA
cdr3_length: 14
j_call: TRBJ2-1
d_call: NA
v_call: TRBV5-1
cdr3_aa: CASSPLSSYNEQFF
cdr3_nt: TGCGCCAGCAGCCCCTTGAGCTCCTACAATGAGCAGTTCTTC